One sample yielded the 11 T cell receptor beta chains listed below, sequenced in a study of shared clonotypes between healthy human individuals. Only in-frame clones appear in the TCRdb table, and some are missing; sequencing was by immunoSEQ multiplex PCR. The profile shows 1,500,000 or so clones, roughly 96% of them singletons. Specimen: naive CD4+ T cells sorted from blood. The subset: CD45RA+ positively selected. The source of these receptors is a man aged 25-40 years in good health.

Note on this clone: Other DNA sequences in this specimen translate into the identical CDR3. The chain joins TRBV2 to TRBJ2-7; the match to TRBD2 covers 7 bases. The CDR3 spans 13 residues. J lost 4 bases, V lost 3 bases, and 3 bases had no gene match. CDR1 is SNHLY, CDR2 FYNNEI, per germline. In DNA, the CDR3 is TGTGCCAGCAGTGAGCTGGGGGGGTACGAGCAGTACTTC. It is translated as CASSELGGYEQYF.

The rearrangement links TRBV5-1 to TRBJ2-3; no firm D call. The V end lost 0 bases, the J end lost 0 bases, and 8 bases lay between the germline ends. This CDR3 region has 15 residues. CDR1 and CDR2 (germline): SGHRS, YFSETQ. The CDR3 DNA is TGCGCCAGCAGCTTGGTCCCGGACAGCACAGATACGCAGTATTTT. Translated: CASSLVPDSTDTQYF. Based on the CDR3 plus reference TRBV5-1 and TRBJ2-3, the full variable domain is KAGVTQTPRYLIKTRGQQVTLSCSPISGHRSVSWYQQTPGQGLQFLFEYFSETQRNKGNFPGRFSGRQFSNSRSEMNVSTLELGDSALYLCASSLVPDSTDTQYFGPGTRLTVL.

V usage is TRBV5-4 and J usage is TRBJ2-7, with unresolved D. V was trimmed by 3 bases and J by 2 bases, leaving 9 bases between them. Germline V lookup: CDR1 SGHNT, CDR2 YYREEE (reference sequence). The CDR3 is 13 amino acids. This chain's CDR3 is CASSSPRAYEQYF. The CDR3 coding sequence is TGTGCCAGCAGCTCGCCTAGGGCCTACGAGCAGTACTTC.

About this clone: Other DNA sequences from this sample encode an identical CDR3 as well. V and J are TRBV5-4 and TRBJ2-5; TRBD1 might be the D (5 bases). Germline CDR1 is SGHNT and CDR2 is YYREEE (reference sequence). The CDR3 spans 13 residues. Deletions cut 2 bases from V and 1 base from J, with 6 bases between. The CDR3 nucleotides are TGTGCCAGCAGCTTAGACAGCCAAGAGACCCAGTACTTC. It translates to CASSLDSQETQYF.

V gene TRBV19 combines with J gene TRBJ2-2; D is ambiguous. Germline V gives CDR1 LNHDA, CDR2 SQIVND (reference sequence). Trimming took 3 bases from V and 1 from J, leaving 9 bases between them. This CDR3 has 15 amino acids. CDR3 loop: CASSMPSRNTGELFF. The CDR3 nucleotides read TGTGCCAGTAGTATGCCCTCCCGGAACACCGGGGAGCTGTTTTTT.

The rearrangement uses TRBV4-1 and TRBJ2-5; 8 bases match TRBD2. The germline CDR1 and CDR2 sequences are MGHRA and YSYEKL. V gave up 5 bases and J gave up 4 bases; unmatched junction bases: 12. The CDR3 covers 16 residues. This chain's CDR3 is CASSEGTIAGSETQYF. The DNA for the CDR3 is TGCGCCAGCAGCGAAGGAACGATAGCGGGATCAGAGACCCAGTACTTC.

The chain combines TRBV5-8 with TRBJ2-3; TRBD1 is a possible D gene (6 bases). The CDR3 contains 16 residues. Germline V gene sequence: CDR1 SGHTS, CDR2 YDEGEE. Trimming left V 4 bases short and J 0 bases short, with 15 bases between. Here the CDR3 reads CASSPGQHTSTDTQYF. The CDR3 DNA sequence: TGTGCCAGCAGCCCAGGACAGCACACGAGCACAGATACGCAGTATTTT.

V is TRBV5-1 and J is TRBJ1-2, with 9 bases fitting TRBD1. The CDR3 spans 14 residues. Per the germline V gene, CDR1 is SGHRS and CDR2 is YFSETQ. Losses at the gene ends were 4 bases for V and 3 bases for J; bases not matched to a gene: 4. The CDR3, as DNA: TGCGCCAGCAGCCAGGACAGGGGTGACTATGGCTACACCTTC. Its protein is CASSQDRGDYGYTF.

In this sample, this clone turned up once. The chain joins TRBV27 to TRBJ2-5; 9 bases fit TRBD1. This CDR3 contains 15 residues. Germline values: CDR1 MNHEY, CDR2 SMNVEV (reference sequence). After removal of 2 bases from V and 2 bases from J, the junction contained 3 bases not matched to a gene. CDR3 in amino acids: CASSLAGTGQETQYF. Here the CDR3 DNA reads TGTGCCAGCAGTTTAGCCGGGACAGGGCAAGAGACCCAGTACTTC.

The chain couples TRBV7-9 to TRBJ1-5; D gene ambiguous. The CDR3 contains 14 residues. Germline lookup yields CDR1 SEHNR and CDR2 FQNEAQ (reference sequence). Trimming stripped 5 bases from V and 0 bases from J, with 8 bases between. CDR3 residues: CASSPSGSNQPQHF. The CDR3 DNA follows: TGTGCCAGCAGCCCGTCGGGTAGCAATCAGCCCCAGCATTTT.

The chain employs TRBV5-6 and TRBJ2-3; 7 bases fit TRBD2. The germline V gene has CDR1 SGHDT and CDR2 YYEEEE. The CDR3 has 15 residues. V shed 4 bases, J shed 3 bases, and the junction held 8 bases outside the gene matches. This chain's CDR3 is CASSPVAGVTDTQYF. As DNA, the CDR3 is TGTGCCAGCAGCCCCGTGGCGGGAGTGACAGATACGCAGTATTTT.